This passage covers 6 T cell receptor beta chains from one sample sequenced in a study of blood T cell repertoires in COVID-19 (dated by TCRdb to 2020 to 2021). Library generation was performed with the immunoSEQ multiplex PCR assay. TCRdb took this table from immuneACCESS and kept in-frame rearrangements with V and J called. Such tables lack part of the clones; where checked against another copy, unresolved V genes explain under half of the gap, and the rest is unexplained. The sample table contains fewer than 400,000 clones; only one count was recorded for about 86% of them. Jointly, the top ten make up 2.5% to 3% of the sample. The sample comprised peripheral blood. Source of these receptors: a young man with active or convalescent COVID-19.

In this sample, this clone turned up a few times. The chain links TRBV10-3 to TRBJ2-6, with 8 nucleotides matching TRBD1. The CDR3 consists of 14 residues. With V trimmed by 6 bases and J by 9 bases, 7 bases remained unmatched. The germline CDR1 and CDR2 sequences are ENHRY and SYGVKD. The CDR3 DNA follows: TGTGCCATCAGCGGACAGGGTTTGGTCAACGTCCTGACTTTC. It codes for CAISGQGLVNVLTF.

The chain couples TRBV7-8 to TRBJ1-6; D is undetermined. The germline CDR1 and CDR2 sequences are SGHVS and FQNEAQ. This CDR3 comprises 14 residues. With 0 bases removed from V and 10 bases from J, the gap between germline ends came to 10 bases. CDR3 sequence reads: CASSLASRESPLHF. The CDR3 DNA reads as TGTGCCAGCAGCTTAGCATCGCGGGAATCACCCCTCCACTTT.

This chain connects TRBV18 to TRBJ1-5, with D hard to call. CDR3 length: 16 amino acids. Germline V gene sequence: CDR1 KGHSH, CDR2 LQKENI. Between the trimmed V and J ends, which lost 3 bases and 0 bases, there was a span of 12 bases. The CDR3 DNA is TGTGCCAGCTCACCGGATGGAGGTTATAGCAATCAGCCCCAGCATTTT. As protein: CASSPDGGYSNQPQHF. The whole variable domain, filled in from reference TRBV18 and TRBJ1-5, reads NAGVMQNPRHLVRRRGQEARLRCSPMKGHSHVYWYRQLPEEGLKFMVYLQKENIIDESGMPKERFSAEFPKEGPSILRIQQVVRGDSAAYFCASSPDGGYSNQPQHFGDGTRLSIL.

The gene calls are TRBV6-2 or TRBV6-3 and TRBJ2-7; D is unclear. The CDR3 consists of 15 residues. Trimming shortened V by 5 bases and J by 2 bases, and 16 bases separated the two germline ends. Germline V gives CDR1 MNHEY, CDR2 SVGEGT. Written as DNA, the CDR3 is TGTGCCAGCAGTCCCGTCCGGGTGCCTCCCTACGAGCAGTACTTC. Residues: CASSPVRVPPYEQYF.

The chain carries TRBV7-6 and TRBJ2-6; TRBD2 matches at 9 bases. Unmatched junction bases numbered 10, after V lost 1 base and J lost 3 bases. There are 19 residues in the CDR3. Germline CDR1 and CDR2: SGHVS and FNYEAQ. For the CDR3, the DNA is TGTGCCAGCAGCTTAGAGCCTAGCGGGGTAATAGGTGGGGCCAACGTCCTGACTTTC. As protein: CASSLEPSGVIGGANVLTF. The whole variable domain, filled in from reference TRBV7-6 and TRBJ2-6, reads GAGVSQSPRYKVTKRGQDVALRCDPISGHVSLYWYRQALGQGPEFLTYFNYEAQQDKSGLPNDRFSAERPEGSISTLTIQRTEQRDSAMYRCASSLEPSGVIGGANVLTFGAGSRLTVL.

This clone turned up a few times. The chain combines TRBV7-6 with TRBJ1-2; no reliable D call. This CDR3 contains 14 residues. Trimming left V 4 bases short and J 1 base short, with 10 bases between. Germline CDR1 SGHVS, CDR2 FNYEAQ. Here the CDR3 DNA reads TGTGCCAGCAGCTCCAACCGGGGTAACTATGGCTACACCTTC. Encoded protein: CASSSNRGNYGYTF. Full variable domain (missing parts from reference TRBV7-6 and TRBJ1-2): GAGVSQSPRYKVTKRGQDVALRCDPISGHVSLYWYRQALGQGPEFLTYFNYEAQQDKSGLPNDRFSAERPEGSISTLTIQRTEQRDSAMYRCASSSNRGNYGYTFGSGTRLTVV.